This TCR beta chain was sequenced in a study of circulating and synovial CD4+ cells in juvenile arthritis. Trimming shortened V by 0 bases and J by 0 bases, and 5 bases separated the two germline ends. Germline V lookup: CDR1 LNHNV, CDR2 YYDKDF (reference sequence). The length of the CDR3 is 14 residues. Only in-frame clones appear in the TCRdb table, and some are missing; sequencing was by immunoSEQ multiplex PCR. The data contain about 35,000 clones, 90% to 95% of them seen just once; the ten biggest clones take up around 0.17%. About this clone: The antigen is not known. Different DNA sequences within this sample yield the same CDR3.

General study points: Circulating pathogenic-like lymphocytes shared a substantially higher fraction of CDR3 sequences with synovium than bulk blood.

The clonotype originates from a human donor with juvenile idiopathic arthritis. The sequenced material came from CD4+ T cells from blood. The V and J genes are TRBV15 and TRBJ1-1, with TRBD1 as a possible D gene (5 bases). The CDR3 coding sequence is TGTGCCACCAGCAGAGACAGGGTGAACACTGAAGCTTTCTTT. Its translation is CATSRDRVNTEAFF.